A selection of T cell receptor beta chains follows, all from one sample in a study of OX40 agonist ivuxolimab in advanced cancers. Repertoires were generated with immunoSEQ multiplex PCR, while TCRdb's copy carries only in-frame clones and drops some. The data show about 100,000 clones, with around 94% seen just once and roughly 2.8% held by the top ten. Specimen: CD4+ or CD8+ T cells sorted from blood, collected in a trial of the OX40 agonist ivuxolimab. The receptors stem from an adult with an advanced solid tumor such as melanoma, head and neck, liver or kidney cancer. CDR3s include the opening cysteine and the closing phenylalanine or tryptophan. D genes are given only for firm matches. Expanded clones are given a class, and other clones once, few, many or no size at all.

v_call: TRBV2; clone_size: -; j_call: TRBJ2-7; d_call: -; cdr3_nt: TGTGCCAGCATACGGGGGGCATCCTACTACGAGCAGTACTTC; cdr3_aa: CASIRGASYYEQYF
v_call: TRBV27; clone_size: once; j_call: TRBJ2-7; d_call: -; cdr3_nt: TGTGCCAGCAGTTTAGCGGGTCCCTCCTACGAGCAGTACTTC; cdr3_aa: CASSLAGPSYEQYF
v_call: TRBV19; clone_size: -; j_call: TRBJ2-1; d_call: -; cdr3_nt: TGTGCCAGTAGTATGGGGAGGAGCTCCTACAATGAGCAGTTCTTC; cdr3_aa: CASSMGRSSYNEQFF
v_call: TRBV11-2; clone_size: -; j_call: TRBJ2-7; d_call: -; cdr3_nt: TGTGCCAGCAGCTTGGATCCCTCCTACGAGCAGTACTTC; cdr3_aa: CASSLDPSYEQYF
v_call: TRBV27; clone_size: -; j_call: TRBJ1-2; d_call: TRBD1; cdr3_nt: TGTGCCAGCAGTACCTCGACCGGGACAGATATCTATGGCTACACCTTC; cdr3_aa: CASSTSTGTDIYGYTF
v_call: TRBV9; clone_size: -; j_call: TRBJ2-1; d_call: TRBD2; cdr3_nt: TGTGCCAGCAGCGCAGAGGGACTAGCGGGTTACAATGAGCAGTTCTTC; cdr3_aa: CASSAEGLAGYNEQFF
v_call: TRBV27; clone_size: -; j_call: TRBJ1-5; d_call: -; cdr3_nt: TGTGCCAGCAGGCAAACCGCCTGGGGGGACAATCAGCCCCAGCATTTT; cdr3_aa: CASRQTAWGDNQPQHF
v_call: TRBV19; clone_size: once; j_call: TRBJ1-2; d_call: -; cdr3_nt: TGTGCCAGTAGCCTGGGCTTAGGTAATGGCTACACCTTC; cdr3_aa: CASSLGLGNGYTF
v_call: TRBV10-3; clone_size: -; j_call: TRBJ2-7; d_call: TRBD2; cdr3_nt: TGTGCCATCAGTGAGCAGTCGGACTCTATTGGACGGCCGGGGGGCGAGCAGTACTTC; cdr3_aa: CAISEQSDSIGRPGGEQYF
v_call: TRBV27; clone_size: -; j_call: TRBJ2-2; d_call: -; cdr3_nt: TGTGCCAGCAGTTTAACGGCCACCTCTAGGGAGCTGTTTTTT; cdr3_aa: CASSLTATSRELFF
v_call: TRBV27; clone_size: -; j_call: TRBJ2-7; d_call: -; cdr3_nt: TGTGCCAGCAGTTTAGGTCCAGGAGACTCCTACGAGCAGTACTTC; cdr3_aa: CASSLGPGDSYEQYF
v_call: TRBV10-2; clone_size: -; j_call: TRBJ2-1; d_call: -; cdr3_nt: TGCGCCAGCAGTGAGCGGGCGGGCCGGGGCGAGCAGTTCTTC; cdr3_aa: CASSERAGRGEQFF
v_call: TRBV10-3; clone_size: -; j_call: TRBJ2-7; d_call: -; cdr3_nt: TGTGCCATCAGTGAGTCTACGAGGGGGGGCTACGAGCAGTACTTC; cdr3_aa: CAISESTRGGYEQYF
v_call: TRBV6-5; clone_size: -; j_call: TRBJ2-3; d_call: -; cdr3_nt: TGTGCCAGCAAGAGCACAGATACGCAGTATTTT; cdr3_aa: CASKSTDTQYF
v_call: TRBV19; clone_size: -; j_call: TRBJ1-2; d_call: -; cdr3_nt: TGTGCCAGTAGTATAGGAAGTTTGGGGAACTATGGCTACACCTTC; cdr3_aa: CASSIGSLGNYGYTF